The next 26 T cell receptor beta chains were all read from a single sample in a study of blood T cell repertoires in COVID-19. TCRdb's table, derived via immunoSEQ multiplex PCR, lists solely in-frame clones and lacks some. This sample has fewer than 250,000 clones; roughly 84% occur once, and the top ten carry under 4%. Sequences were obtained from PBMCs or T cells enriched from blood (not recorded which). Receptors originate from a woman in her 30s who had been exposed to COVID-19.

The chain combines TRBV18 with TRBJ1-6, with D uncertain. Germline assignment: CDR1 KGHSH and CDR2 LQKENI. V was shortened by 1 base and J by 10 bases, with 17 bases between the two germline ends. The CDR3 sequence is 16 residues long. CDR3 in amino acids: CASSPQLAHNPSPLHF. In DNA, the CDR3 is TGTGCCAGCTCACCACAATTGGCCCATAACCCATCACCCCTCCACTTT.

V gene TRBV28 combines with J gene TRBJ1-1, with TRBD1 identical over 9 bases. The CDR3 totals 14 residues. CDR1 is MDHEN, CDR2 SYDVKM, per germline. Trimming took 6 bases from V and 7 from J; bases not matched to a gene: 9. The CDR3 is CASSHGTGTYEAFF. The CDR3 nucleotides are TGTGCCAGCAGCCATGGGACAGGGACGTATGAAGCTTTCTTT. The variable domain in full, with the rest retrieved from reference TRBV28 and TRBJ1-1, is DVKVTQSSRYLVKRTGEKVFLECVQDMDHENMFWYRQDPGLGLRLIYFSYDVKMKEKGDIPEGYSVSREKKERFSLILESASTNQTSMYLCASSHGTGTYEAFFGQGTRLTVV.

The J gene is TRBJ2-7, the V gene TRBV7-2; 8 bases map to TRBD2. In germline, CDR1 is SGHTA, CDR2 FQGNSA. CDR3 length: 16 residues. Losses at the gene ends were 2 bases for V and 2 bases for J; bases not matched to a gene: 8. DNA for the CDR3: TGTGCCAGCAGCTTATTGCCGGGGGGGATAACCTACGAGCAGTACTTC. This gives the protein CASSLLPGGITYEQYF.

The genes are TRBV27 and TRBJ2-7; TRBD2 is a possible D gene (5 bases). Looked up from germline, CDR1 is MNHEY and CDR2 is SMNVEV (reference sequence). The V end was cut by 10 bases, the J end by 3 bases, with 13 bases between. The CDR3 totals 12 residues. CDR3 amino acids: CATFAGDYEQYF. The CDR3 DNA follows: TGTGCCACCTTCGCCGGGGACTACGAGCAGTACTTC.

This clone was observed a single time. The chain joins TRBV11-1 to TRBJ1-1; 7 bases match TRBD1. Germline V lookup: CDR1 SGHAT, CDR2 FQDESV (reference sequence). V lost 5 bases to trimming and J lost 4 bases; unmatched junction nucleotides: 7. The CDR3 extends over 14 amino acids. In DNA, the CDR3 is TGTGCCAGCAGCAAATTAGCAGGGGGCACTGAAGCTTTCTTT. Protein sequence: CASSKLAGGTEAFF.

The rearrangement links TRBV7-2 to TRBJ2-1, with D unclear. Per the germline V gene, CDR1 is SGHTA and CDR2 is FQGNSA. The CDR3 is 13 amino acids. V shed 5 bases and J shed 5 bases, with 10 bases lying between them. CDR3 amino acids: CASSRNFDNEQFF. The CDR3 bases are TGTGCCAGCAGCCGCAACTTTGACAATGAGCAGTTCTTC. The full variable domain, in which reference TRBV7-2 and TRBJ2-1 provide the parts outside the CDR3, is GAGVSQSPSNKVTEKGKDVELRCDPISGHTALYWYRQSLGQGLEFLIYFQGNSAPDKSGLPSDRFSAERTGGSVSTLTIQRTQQEDSAVYLCASSRNFDNEQFFGPGTRLTVL.

This clone has more than one count but fewer than ten. The chain recombines TRBV19 with TRBJ1-5; the match to TRBD1 covers 7 bases. The V segment lost 0 bases and the J segment 1 base; nucleotides outside the gene matches: 0. Germline V gene data show CDR1 as LNHDA and CDR2 as SQIVND (reference sequence). CDR3 size: 15 residues. The CDR3 region is CASSIDRGSNQPQHF. The CDR3 DNA reads as TGTGCCAGTAGTATAGACAGGGGGAGCAATCAGCCCCAGCATTTT.

The chain uses TRBV4-1 and TRBJ2-1, with 10 nucleotides matching TRBD1. The trim removed 5 bases at V and 3 bases at J, leaving 4 bases unmatched. The CDR3 length is 15 residues. The germline V gene has CDR1 MGHRA and CDR2 YSYEKL. The DNA for the CDR3 is TGCGCCAGCAGCTACGGACAGGGGGGCTACAATGAGCAGTTCTTC. It yields the protein CASSYGQGGYNEQFF.

This clone was counted only a few times. This chain uses TRBV5-1 with TRBJ1-2; 10 bases align to TRBD1. The CDR3 contains 15 residues. The J segment lost 2 bases and the V segment lost 8 bases, leaving 9 bases of the junction unmatched. Per the germline V gene, CDR1 is SGHRS and CDR2 is YFSETQ. CDR3 coding DNA: TGCGCCAGTGGGGGACAGGGGACCCGCAACTATGGCTACACCTTC. Translation: CASGGQGTRNYGYTF.

The chain combines TRBV21-1 with TRBJ2-7; TRBD1, the table's D call, was not compared with the DNA. TRBV21-1 is classified as a pseudogene. This CDR3 is 15 amino acids long. The CDR3 bases are TGTGCCAGCAGCAAAGGGGGGCGGAGCTCCTACGAGCAGTACTTC. Amino acids: CASSKGGRSSYEQYF.

The V gene is TRBV6-6, the J gene TRBJ1-2, with 9 nucleotides matching TRBD1. V shed 2 bases and J 7 bases; nucleotides not matched to a gene: 5. In germline, CDR1 is MNHNY, CDR2 SVGAGI (reference sequence). The CDR3 extends over 14 amino acids. CDR3 amino acids: CASSYRDRELGYTF. The CDR3 DNA is TGTGCCAGCAGTTACCGGGACAGGGAGCTTGGCTACACCTTC.

This rearrangement joins TRBV18 to TRBJ2-3; D possibly corresponds to TRBD1 (5 bases). Germline V gene sequence: CDR1 KGHSH, CDR2 LQKENI. The CDR3 totals 12 residues. Trimming stripped 2 bases from V and 5 bases from J, with 5 bases between. The CDR3 sequence: CASSPDRDTQYF. The DNA of the CDR3 is TGTGCCAGCTCACCAGACAGAGATACGCAGTATTTT.

The V call is TRBV5-5, the J call TRBJ2-1; the D gene is possibly TRBD2 (5 bases). The CDR3 has 15 amino acids. Germline CDR1 SGHKS, CDR2 YYEKEE (reference sequence). Between the trimmed V and J ends, which lost 0 bases and 3 bases, there was a span of 10 bases. This CDR3 reads CASSLARRHYNEQFF. In nucleotides, the CDR3 is TGTGCCAGCAGCTTGGCCAGGAGGCACTACAATGAGCAGTTCTTC.

The chain employs TRBV5-1 and TRBJ1-1; D gene ambiguous. V was clipped by 0 bases and J by 6 bases, with 12 bases between them. Germline V gene data show CDR1 as SGHRS and CDR2 as YFSETQ. This CDR3 contains 14 residues. The CDR3: CASSLVPTGSEAFF. DNA for the CDR3: TGCGCCAGCAGCTTGGTCCCCACCGGGTCTGAAGCTTTCTTT.

This chain uses TRBV6-4 with TRBJ2-3; the D gene is possibly TRBD2 (7 bases). V lost 8 bases and J lost 4, with 19 bases in between. The CDR3 has 15 residues. CDR1 MRHNA and CDR2 SNTAGT come from the germline V gene. The CDR3 DNA reads TGTGCCAGCCCTCGACCCCGGGGGGCGGCAGATACGCAGTATTTT. This sequence encodes CASPRPRGAADTQYF.

This clone was seen only once. The chain combines TRBV6-5 with TRBJ1-1, with D hard to call. The V gene's germline CDR1 is MNHEY and CDR2 SVGAGI. Trimming stripped 6 bases from V and 1 base from J, with 9 bases between. The CDR3 has 13 residues. The CDR3 loop is CASSLTANTEAFF. In DNA form, the CDR3 reads TGTGCCAGCAGCCTAACAGCGAACACTGAAGCTTTCTTT.

The chain couples TRBV5-1 to TRBJ2-7; D is perhaps TRBD1 (6 bases). From germline, CDR1 is SGHRS and CDR2 YFSETQ. V was cut by 4 bases and J by 3 bases, with 17 bases left in between. The CDR3 has 15 residues. The CDR3 coding sequence is TGCGCCAGCAGCATATATCCCGGGACAATCTACGAGCAGTACTTC. The encoded protein is CASSIYPGTIYEQYF.

J is TRBJ1-1 and V is TRBV11-2; 12 bases agree with TRBD1. CDR3 length: 16 residues. Germline CDR1 and CDR2: SGHAT and FQNNGV. The V and J ends lost 4 bases and 1 base, in that order; junction bases with no gene match: 4. The DNA of the CDR3 is TGTGCCAGCAGCTCAGGGGGACAGGGGGCGAACACTGAAGCTTTCTTT. Protein: CASSSGGQGANTEAFF.

The chain joins TRBV9 to TRBJ1-1, with D possibly TRBD1 on 6 matching bases. The germline V gene has CDR1 SGDLS and CDR2 YYNGEE. This CDR3 spans 14 amino acids. V lost 1 base and J lost 0, with 7 bases in between. CDR3 nucleotide sequence: TGTGCCAGCAGCGTAAGGGACATGAACACTGAAGCTTTCTTT. The encoded protein is CASSVRDMNTEAFF. The whole variable domain, filled in from reference TRBV9 and TRBJ1-1, reads DSGVTQTPKHLITATGQRVTLRCSPRSGDLSVYWYQQSLDQGLQFLIQYYNGEERAKGNILERFSAQQFPDLHSELNLSSLELGDSALYFCASSVRDMNTEAFFGQGTRLTVV.

The V gene is TRBV4-1, the J gene TRBJ2-1; tentative D call: TRBD1 (5 bases). Germline V CDR1 and CDR2: MGHRA, YSYEKL. The CDR3 loop spans 17 amino acids. V was cut by 4 bases and J by 6 bases, with 22 bases left in between. CDR3 nucleotide sequence: TGCGCCAGCAGCCCCTGGGGCCCGGTTACGACGACCAATGAGCAGTTCTTC. Amino acid sequence: CASSPWGPVTTTNEQFF.

This clone was seen more than once but under ten times. The chain employs TRBV19 and TRBJ2-7; 7 positions agree with TRBD1. The CDR3 totals 13 residues. Germline CDR1 reads LNHDA; CDR2 reads SQIVND (reference sequence). The CDR3 DNA is TGTGCTAGCAGAGACAGGGCCTCCTACGAGCAGTACTTC. Its translation: CASRDRASYEQYF.

This chain uses TRBV27 with TRBJ1-5, with D hard to call. V lost 4 bases to trimming and J lost 0 bases, with 7 bases between them. The CDR3 covers 14 residues. Germline CDR1 MNHEY, CDR2 SMNVEV (reference sequence). CDR3 protein: CASSSENSNQPQHF. The CDR3 nucleotides are TGTGCCAGCAGTTCCGAGAATAGCAATCAGCCCCAGCATTTT.

CDR3 sequence reads: CARPQDIPSGGGSTDTQYF. The CDR3 nucleotides are TGTGCCCGCCCCCAAGATATCCCTAGCGGGGGGGGGAGCACAGATACGCAGTATTTT. The gene calls are TRBV4-2 and TRBJ2-3; TRBD2 aligns across 12 bases. This CDR3 contains 19 residues. The V gene end was trimmed by 11 bases and the J gene end by 0 bases; junction bases not matched to a gene: 18. Germline V gene sequence: CDR1 LGHNA, CDR2 YNFKEQ.

The V and J genes are TRBV2 and TRBJ2-2; D may be TRBD2 (5 bases). CDR3 length: 15 residues. V was cut by 3 bases and J by 4 bases, with 12 bases left in between. CDR1 SNHLY and CDR2 FYNNEI come from the germline V gene. CDR3 sequence (DNA): TGTGCCAGCAGTGATAGCGCAGGTCCCACCGGGGAGCTGTTTTTT. Encoded protein: CASSDSAGPTGELFF.

The chain recombines TRBV3-1 (or the pseudogene TRBV3-2) with TRBJ2-3; D is uncertain. Trimming stripped 4 bases from V and 7 bases from J, with 9 bases between. From germline, CDR1 is LGHDT and CDR2 YNNKEL (reference sequence). This CDR3 has 12 amino acids. The CDR3 region is CASSLLHYTQYF. For the CDR3, the DNA is TGTGCCAGCAGCCTCTTACATTATACGCAGTATTTT.

This clone turned up a few times. The chain links TRBV5-6 to TRBJ1-5; D unresolved. Germline V gene lookup returns CDR1 SGHDT and CDR2 YYEEEE. The CDR3 is 17 residues long. Trimming removed 4 bases from V and 3 bases from J, with 20 bases in between. Here the CDR3 reads CASSPSRGGWFNQPQHF. The CDR3 DNA follows: TGTGCCAGCAGCCCGAGTCGTGGAGGGTGGTTCAATCAGCCCCAGCATTTT. Variable domain in full (rest from reference TRBV5-6 and TRBJ1-5): DAGVTQSPTHLIKTRGQQVTLRCSPKSGHDTVSWYQQALGQGPQFIFQYYEEEERQRGNFPDRFSGHQFPNYSSELNVNALLLGDSALYLCASSPSRGGWFNQPQHFGDGTRLSIL.